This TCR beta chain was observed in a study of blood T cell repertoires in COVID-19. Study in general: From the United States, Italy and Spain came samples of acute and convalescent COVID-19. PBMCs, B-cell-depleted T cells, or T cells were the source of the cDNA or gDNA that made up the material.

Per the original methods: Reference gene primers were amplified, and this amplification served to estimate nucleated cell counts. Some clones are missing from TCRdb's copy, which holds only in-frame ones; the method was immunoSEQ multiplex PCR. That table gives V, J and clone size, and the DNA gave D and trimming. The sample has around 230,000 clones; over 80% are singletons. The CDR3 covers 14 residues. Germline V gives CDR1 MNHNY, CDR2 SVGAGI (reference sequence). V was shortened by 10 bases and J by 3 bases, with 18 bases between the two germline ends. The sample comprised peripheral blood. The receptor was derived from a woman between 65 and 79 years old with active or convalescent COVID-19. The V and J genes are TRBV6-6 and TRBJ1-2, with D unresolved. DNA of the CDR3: TGTGCCACCAACGAGGAGGGATGGGACTATGGCTACACCTTC. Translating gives CATNEEGWDYGYTF.